This TCR beta chain came from a study of a mutant IDH1 vaccine in newly diagnosed glioma. Study as a whole: Treated patients, about 60% male and around 40% female, averaged approximately 40 years of age. Whole-study results and caveats: Immune responses induced by vaccination arose in 93.3% of the patients.

Profiled with immunoSEQ multiplex PCR; TCRdb holds only in-frame clones, not every one. The top ten hold approximately 3.5% of the sample, which has about 56,000 clones, 80% to 85% seen once. Time point meaning: week 47, end of study. The content of each vaccine dose was 300 ug of mutant IDH1 20-mer peptide, and topical imiquimod accompanied it. Patients carried new grade 3 or 4 IDH1-mutant astrocytomas lacking nuclear ATRX. In the case of this clone: Its antigen is not known.

With 3 bases clipped from V and 6 bases from J, the junction kept 11 bases outside the gene matches. In germline, CDR1 is SGHVS, CDR2 FNYEAQ. The CDR3 has 16 amino acids. V gene TRBV7-6 combines with J gene TRBJ2-1; TRBD2 agrees at 7 bases. This clonotype was obtained from a woman aged 50 to 60 with glioma. Sample: PBMCs, taken from a glioma patient whose treatment included an IDH1 peptide vaccine. The CDR3 here is CASSFEASGSRNEQFF. The DNA of the CDR3 is TGTGCCAGCAGCTTCGAAGCTAGCGGAAGCCGCAATGAGCAGTTCTTC. Supplemented by reference TRBV7-6 and TRBJ2-1, the full variable domain reads GAGVSQSPRYKVTKRGQDVALRCDPISGHVSLYWYRQALGQGPEFLTYFNYEAQQDKSGLPNDRFSAERPEGSISTLTIQRTEQRDSAMYRCASSFEASGSRNEQFFGPGTRLTVL.